This TCR beta chain was captured by sequencing in a study of T cells in Graves' hyperthyroidism and ophthalmopathy. Germline V gene lookup returns CDR1 SGHTA and CDR2 FQGNSA. V shed 2 bases, J shed 6 bases, and the junction held 5 bases outside the gene matches. This CDR3 comprises 15 residues. From RNA transcripts, TCR beta CDR3 regions were amplified. Primed by the HTBI set, a first-round RT-PCR was run on the TCR CDR3. TCRdb re-analysed the multiplex PCR reads in MiXCR, keeping a single row per CDR3 protein. The sample lists hundreds of thousands of distinct CDR3 sequences; over 35% were seen once. Diagnoses rested on clinical symptoms, serum thyroxine and TRAb, thyroid ultrasound and orbital computed tomography.

The rearrangement uses TRBV7-2 and TRBJ2-7; 12 nucleotides agree with TRBD2. The clonotype was recovered from a man aged 18 to 30 with Graves' hyperthyroidism. The sample was blood. The CDR3 reads CASSLRLAGAVEQYF. CDR3 coding DNA: TGTGCCAGCAGCTTAAGACTAGCGGGGGCCGTCGAGCAGTACTTC.